These T cell receptor beta chains were read from a single sample in a study of blood T cells in healthy people across ages. TCRdb redid the calling of the 5' RACE reads with MiXCR, one entry per CDR3 protein. Of around 2 million distinct CDR3 sequences in the sample, about 39% are singletons; the top ten hold roughly 23%. Input material: blood. Receptors were obtained from a human donor in good health. Both conserved end residues are part of each CDR3. The order of the fields is J gene, V gene, CDR3 protein.

TRBJ2-7 | TRBV12-3/TRBV12-4 | CASTKGVLYEQYF
TRBJ2-3 | TRBV3-1 | CASSHSSGGPLGDTLYF
TRBJ1-1 | TRBV20-1 | CSARKNRRTGPLLTEAFF
TRBJ2-5 | TRBV5-1 | CASSLDHSYQETQYF
TRBJ1-2 | TRBV21-1 | CASSKVRSTGYGYTF
TRBJ2-3 | TRBV29-1 | CSVRGLWSDTQYF
TRBJ1-1 | TRBV7-3 | CASSPQGGGTEAFF
- | TRBV24-1 | CATSDLGHEQYF
TRBJ1-4 | TRBV9 | CASSVAPTGREKLFF
TRBJ2-7 | TRBV7-8 | CASSFGQGAIEQYF